This T cell receptor (beta chain) was captured by sequencing in a study of cytomegalovirus exposure and HLA in healthy donors. Study observations and caveats: Cytomegalovirus status was reportedly diagnosed by the classifier with high specificity and sensitivity. The tendency of first-cohort TCR clusters to co-occur in the 90 to 150 validation repertoires emerged from a later analysis. Cytomegalovirus-associated TCR beta chains were listed, numbering around 150.

Germline V CDR1 and CDR2: MGHRA, YSYEKL. Deletions cut 0 bases from V and 2 bases from J, with 14 bases between. The CDR3 is made up of 16 amino acids. A few counts support this clone. Its antigen is still unknown. Profiled with immunoSEQ multiplex PCR; TCRdb holds only in-frame clones, not every one. The sample has 120,000 or so clones, 85% to 90% seen once. V and J are TRBV4-1 and TRBJ2-7; D is perhaps TRBD1 (6 bases). The material sequenced was PBMCs. This sequence originates from a young woman in good health and CMV-seropositive. DNA for the CDR3: TGCGCCAGCAGCCAAGATCCCCGACAGGCTACCTACGAGCAGTACTTC. This sequence encodes CASSQDPRQATYEQYF.